This T cell receptor (beta chain) is drawn from a study of T cell responses to AZD1222 COVID-19 vaccine. This clone was seen only once. The CDR3 loop spans 15 amino acids. Trimming took 3 bases from V and 4 from J, leaving 15 bases between them. From germline, CDR1 is KGHSH and CDR2 LQKENI. Profiling relied on immunoSEQ multiplex PCR, and the TCRdb table lists in-frame clones only, not all of them. The sample carries roughly 140,000 clones, approximately 92% recorded once. The chain has TRBV18 and TRBJ1-1; a weak D match, TRBD1 (6 bases). The TCR was taken from an adult who received the AZD1222 COVID-19 vaccine. Specimen: peripheral blood, collected 28 days after the second AZD1222 dose. Here the CDR3 reads CASSPRQEARTEAFF. For the CDR3, the DNA is TGTGCCAGCTCACCGAGACAGGAGGCACGCACTGAAGCTTTCTTT.